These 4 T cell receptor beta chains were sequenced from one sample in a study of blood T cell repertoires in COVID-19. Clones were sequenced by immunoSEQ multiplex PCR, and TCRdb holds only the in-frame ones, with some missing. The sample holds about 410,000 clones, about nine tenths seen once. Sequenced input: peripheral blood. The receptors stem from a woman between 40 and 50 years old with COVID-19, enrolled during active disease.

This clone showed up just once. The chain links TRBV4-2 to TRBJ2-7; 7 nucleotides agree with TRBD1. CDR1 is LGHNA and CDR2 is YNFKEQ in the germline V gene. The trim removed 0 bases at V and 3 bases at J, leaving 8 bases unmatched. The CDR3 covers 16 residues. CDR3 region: CASSQDGEQGFYEQYF. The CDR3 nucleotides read TGTGCCAGCAGCCAAGATGGGGAACAGGGGTTCTACGAGCAGTACTTC.

CDR3 residues: CASSLAGYNSPLHF. The CDR3 DNA sequence: TGTGCCAGCAGCCTGGCAGGGTACAATTCACCCCTCCACTTT. The genes are TRBV27 and TRBJ1-6, with D perhaps matching TRBD1 (5 bases). The germline V and J ends were trimmed by 6 bases and 7 bases, with 13 bases remaining between them. The CDR3 is made up of 14 amino acids. From germline, CDR1 is MNHEY and CDR2 SMNVEV (reference sequence).

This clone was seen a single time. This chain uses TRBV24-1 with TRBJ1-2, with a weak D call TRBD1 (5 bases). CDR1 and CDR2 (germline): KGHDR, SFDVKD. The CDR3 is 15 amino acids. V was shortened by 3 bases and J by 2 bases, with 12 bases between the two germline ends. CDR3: CATSDPRGGNYGYTF. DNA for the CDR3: TGTGCCACCAGTGATCCCCGGGGGGGGAACTATGGCTACACCTTC.

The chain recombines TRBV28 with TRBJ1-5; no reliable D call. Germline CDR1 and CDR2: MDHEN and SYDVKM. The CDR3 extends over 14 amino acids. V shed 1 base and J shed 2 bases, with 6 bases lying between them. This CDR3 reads CASSLSRGNQPQHF. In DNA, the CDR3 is TGTGCCAGCAGTTTATCGAGGGGCAATCAGCCCCAGCATTTT.